This T cell receptor (beta chain) was recovered during a study of shared clonotypes between healthy human individuals. Samples underwent the assay at deep level. The method was immunoSEQ multiplex PCR; TCRdb's version includes in-frame clones alone and lacks a portion of them. The sample lists about 450,000 clones, 79% occurring once. The V and J ends lost 5 bases and 2 bases respectively, with 19 bases between them. From germline, CDR1 is MDHEN and CDR2 SYDVKM. This CDR3 spans 16 amino acids. Adult Caucasians living in Nashville, Tennessee made up all of the donors. This sequence was found in a woman in her 40s in good health. Some clones in this sample may be carry-over from other donors' samples. The chain joins TRBV28 to TRBJ2-7; D perhaps matches TRBD1 (7 bases). The sequencing input was PBMCs. The CDR3 here is CASSPAKTGEAYEQYF. In DNA, the CDR3 is TGTGCCAGCAGTCCCGCCAAAACAGGGGAGGCCTACGAGCAGTACTTC.